The 17 T cell receptor beta chains given below trace back to one sample, sequenced in a study of blood T cell repertoires in COVID-19. This table comes from immunoSEQ multiplex PCR, and its TCRdb copy is limited to in-frame clones, with some not included. The sample contains over 70,000 clones, 70% to 85% of which appear only once. The sample taken for sequencing was peripheral blood. Receptors were obtained from a man aged 65-85 years with acute or convalescent COVID-19.

The chain couples TRBV19 to TRBJ2-1, with 9 bases that match TRBD2. Trimming removed 4 bases from V and 6 bases from J; junction bases left unmatched: 4. Germline loops: CDR1 LNHDA, CDR2 SQIVND (reference sequence). The CDR3 spans 14 residues. CDR3 nucleotide sequence: TGTGCCAGTAGTAGCGGGGGGGCCTTCAATGAGCAGTTCTTC. Translated: CASSSGGAFNEQFF.

Here the CDR3 reads CASSYGTAGYGYTF. CDR3 sequence (DNA): TGTGCCAGCAGCTACGGGACAGCGGGTTATGGCTACACCTTC. The V gene is TRBV5-8, the J gene TRBJ1-2; TRBD1 aligns across 7 bases. This CDR3 has 14 residues. The ends lost 3 bases at V and 5 bases at J; junction bases unmatched: 7. Germline values: CDR1 SGHTS, CDR2 YDEGEE. The variable domain in full, with the rest retrieved from reference TRBV5-8 and TRBJ1-2, is EAGVTQSPTHLIKTRGQQATLRCSPISGHTSVYWYQQALGLGLQFLLWYDEGEERNRGNFPPRFSGRQFPNYSSELNVNALELEDSALYLCASSYGTAGYGYTFGSGTRLTVV.

The rearrangement joins TRBV4-1 to TRBJ1-4; TRBD1 might be the D (6 bases). CDR3 size: 15 residues. Deletions cut 3 bases from V and 8 bases from J, with 16 bases between. The germline V gene encodes CDR1 MGHRA and CDR2 YSYEKL. The CDR3 coding sequence is TGCGCCAGCAGCCATACCCAGGGGTTGGTCGAAAAACTGTTTTTT. This sequence encodes CASSHTQGLVEKLFF.

V usage is TRBV5-1 and J usage is TRBJ1-1, with TRBD1 as a possible D gene (6 bases). Germline values: CDR1 SGHRS, CDR2 YFSETQ. CDR3 size: 17 residues. Trimming removed 3 bases from V and 1 base from J, with 19 bases in between. CDR3 nucleotide sequence: TGCGCCAGCAGCTCCGATGGGATAAGGACAGCGAACACTGAAGCTTTCTTT. Translating gives CASSSDGIRTANTEAFF.

The chain has TRBV25-1 and TRBJ1-1, with D maybe TRBD1 (6 bases). Per germline, CDR1 MGHDK and CDR2 SYGVNS. Trimming stripped 4 bases from V and 8 bases from J, with 14 bases between. The CDR3 totals 13 residues. CDR3 protein: CASSAPSQGEAFF. The CDR3 nucleotides read TGTGCCAGCAGTGCGCCATCTCAGGGGGAAGCTTTCTTT.

This chain uses TRBV6-5 with TRBJ1-2; 7 positions agree with TRBD1. The V gene end was trimmed by 5 bases and the J gene end by 6 bases; junction bases not matched to a gene: 6. The germline V gene encodes CDR1 MNHEY and CDR2 SVGAGI. The CDR3 sequence is 13 residues long. CDR3: CASSTGDKNGYTF. CDR3 DNA: TGTGCCAGCAGTACAGGGGACAAAAATGGCTACACCTTC.

The chain employs TRBV21-1 and TRBJ1-1; the D call TRBD1 from the table was never checked on the DNA. TRBV21-1 corresponds to a pseudogene. CDR3 length: 16 amino acids. CDR3 sequence (DNA): TGTGCCAGCAGCCCCGGAAGGGCAGGGGGCGCTGGTGAAGCTTTCTTT. Amino acids: CASSPGRAGGAGEAFF.

This clone was observed a few times. This chain connects TRBV28 to TRBJ1-6; no reliable D call. The V gene lost 3 bases and the J gene lost 4 bases, with 13 bases spanning the gap. CDR1 and CDR2 (germline): MDHEN, SYDVKM. This CDR3 region has 16 residues. The CDR3 sequence is CASSFPSRVYNSPLHF. CDR3 DNA: TGTGCCAGCAGTTTCCCTAGTCGGGTTTATAATTCACCCCTCCACTTT.

The chain uses TRBV5-1 and TRBJ1-2; 8 bases line up with TRBD1. J was trimmed by 6 bases and V by 3 bases; bases with no gene match: 7. The germline V gene has CDR1 SGHRS and CDR2 YFSETQ. This CDR3 spans 14 amino acids. The CDR3 spells CASSSPGGADGYTF. The CDR3 DNA reads TGCGCCAGCAGCTCTCCAGGGGGCGCGGATGGCTACACCTTC. Full variable domain (missing parts from reference TRBV5-1 and TRBJ1-2): KAGVTQTPRYLIKTRGQQVTLSCSPISGHRSVSWYQQTPGQGLQFLFEYFSETQRNKGNFPGRFSGRQFSNSRSEMNVSTLELGDSALYLCASSSPGGADGYTFGSGTRLTVV.

The V gene is TRBV2, the J gene TRBJ2-6; TRBD1 is a possible D gene (5 bases). Trimming shortened V by 0 bases and J by 0 bases, and 9 bases separated the two germline ends. The CDR3 consists of 17 residues. From germline, CDR1 is SNHLY and CDR2 FYNNEI. CDR3 loop: CASSEALGPSGANVLTF. The CDR3 bases are TGTGCCAGCAGTGAAGCGCTGGGGCCCTCTGGGGCCAACGTCCTGACTTTC.

V gene TRBV19 combines with J gene TRBJ2-7; D is uncertain. Between the trimmed V and J ends, which lost 4 bases and 2 bases, there was a span of 9 bases. This CDR3 comprises 13 residues. Germline V lookup: CDR1 LNHDA, CDR2 SQIVND (reference sequence). CDR3 amino acids: CASSSQKTYEQYF. Written as DNA, the CDR3 is TGTGCCAGTAGTAGTCAGAAAACCTACGAGCAGTACTTC.

This clone was seen only a few times. V gene TRBV11-2 combines with J gene TRBJ1-5; a possible D gene is TRBD1 (5 bases). Germline V gene sequence: CDR1 SGHAT, CDR2 FQNNGV. The V end lost 0 bases, the J end lost 7 bases, and 13 bases lay between the germline ends. The CDR3 spans 15 residues. CDR3 nucleotides: TGTGCCAGCAGCTTAGAAAGCAGGGCTGGGCAGCCCCAGCATTTT. This codes for CASSLESRAGQPQHF. The entire variable domain, with the rest obtained from reference TRBV11-2 and TRBJ1-5, is as follows: EAGVAQSPRYKIIEKRQSVAFWCNPISGHATLYWYQQILGQGPKLLIQFQNNGVVDDSQLPKDRFSAERLKGVDSTLKIQPAKLEDSAVYLCASSLESRAGQPQHFGDGTRLSIL.

This clone has only one observation. J is TRBJ2-1 and V is TRBV11-3; 9 bases map to TRBD2. The CDR3 is 15 residues long. CDR1 is SGHNT and CDR2 is YENEEA in the germline V gene. V was pared by 3 bases and J by 1 base, with 1 base of the junction left unmatched. The CDR3 DNA reads TGTGCCAGCAGCTTTAGCGGGAGTTCCTACAATGAGCAGTTCTTC. Translating gives CASSFSGSSYNEQFF.

CDR3 region: CASSQDGEGGQPQHF. In DNA form, the CDR3 reads TGCGCCAGCAGCCAAGATGGGGAGGGCGGACAGCCCCAGCATTTT. V and J are TRBV4-1 and TRBJ1-5; D ambiguous. Germline V gene sequence: CDR1 MGHRA, CDR2 YSYEKL. The CDR3 length is 15 residues. Trimming cost V 0 bases and J 7 bases, with 13 bases left between them.

V gene TRBV19 combines with J gene TRBJ2-1; the match to TRBD2 covers 12 bases. J lost 5 bases, V lost 5 bases, and 4 bases had no gene match. The germline V gene has CDR1 LNHDA and CDR2 SQIVND (reference sequence). This CDR3 comprises 15 residues. The CDR3 loop is CASSLTSGGHNEQFF. In DNA, the CDR3 is TGTGCCAGTAGTTTAACTAGCGGGGGGCACAATGAGCAGTTCTTC.

The V and J genes are TRBV15 and TRBJ2-1; 9 positions agree with TRBD1. The CDR3 contains 14 residues. Germline assignment: CDR1 LNHNV and CDR2 YYDKDF (reference sequence). Trimming cost V 4 bases and J 6 bases; bases outside gene matches: 4. CDR3 coding DNA: TGTGCCACCAGCAACCTACAGGGGGCCAATGAGCAGTTCTTC. Encoded protein: CATSNLQGANEQFF.

The chain combines TRBV11-3 with TRBJ2-5; no clear D gene. The germline V gene has CDR1 SGHNT and CDR2 YENEEA. Trimming took 4 bases from V and 7 from J, leaving 10 bases between them. The CDR3 extends over 12 amino acids. CDR3 bases: TGTGCCAGCAGCTCCCCTATTGGGACCCAGTACTTC. Its protein is CASSSPIGTQYF.